What follows is one TCR beta chain and its context. The sample is drawn from a study of identifying expanded T cells in peripheral blood. V trimming: 1 base; J trimming: 8 bases; junction bases outside the gene matches: 4. Germline lookup yields CDR1 SGHRS and CDR2 YFSETQ. CDR3 length: 14 amino acids. The protocol was immunoSEQ multiplex PCR, while the TCRdb copy is restricted to in-frame clones and leaves out a portion. The sample includes about 85,000 clones, 70% to 90% seen only once; the top ten take 2.5% to 3%. Specimen: blood. The clonotype was recovered from a person aged 18 to 75 in good health. V gene TRBV5-1 combines with J gene TRBJ1-4; 8 nucleotides match TRBD1. CDR3 amino acids: CASSLQGAREKLFF. In DNA, the CDR3 is TGCGCCAGCAGCTTGCAGGGGGCTCGGGAAAAACTGTTTTTT.